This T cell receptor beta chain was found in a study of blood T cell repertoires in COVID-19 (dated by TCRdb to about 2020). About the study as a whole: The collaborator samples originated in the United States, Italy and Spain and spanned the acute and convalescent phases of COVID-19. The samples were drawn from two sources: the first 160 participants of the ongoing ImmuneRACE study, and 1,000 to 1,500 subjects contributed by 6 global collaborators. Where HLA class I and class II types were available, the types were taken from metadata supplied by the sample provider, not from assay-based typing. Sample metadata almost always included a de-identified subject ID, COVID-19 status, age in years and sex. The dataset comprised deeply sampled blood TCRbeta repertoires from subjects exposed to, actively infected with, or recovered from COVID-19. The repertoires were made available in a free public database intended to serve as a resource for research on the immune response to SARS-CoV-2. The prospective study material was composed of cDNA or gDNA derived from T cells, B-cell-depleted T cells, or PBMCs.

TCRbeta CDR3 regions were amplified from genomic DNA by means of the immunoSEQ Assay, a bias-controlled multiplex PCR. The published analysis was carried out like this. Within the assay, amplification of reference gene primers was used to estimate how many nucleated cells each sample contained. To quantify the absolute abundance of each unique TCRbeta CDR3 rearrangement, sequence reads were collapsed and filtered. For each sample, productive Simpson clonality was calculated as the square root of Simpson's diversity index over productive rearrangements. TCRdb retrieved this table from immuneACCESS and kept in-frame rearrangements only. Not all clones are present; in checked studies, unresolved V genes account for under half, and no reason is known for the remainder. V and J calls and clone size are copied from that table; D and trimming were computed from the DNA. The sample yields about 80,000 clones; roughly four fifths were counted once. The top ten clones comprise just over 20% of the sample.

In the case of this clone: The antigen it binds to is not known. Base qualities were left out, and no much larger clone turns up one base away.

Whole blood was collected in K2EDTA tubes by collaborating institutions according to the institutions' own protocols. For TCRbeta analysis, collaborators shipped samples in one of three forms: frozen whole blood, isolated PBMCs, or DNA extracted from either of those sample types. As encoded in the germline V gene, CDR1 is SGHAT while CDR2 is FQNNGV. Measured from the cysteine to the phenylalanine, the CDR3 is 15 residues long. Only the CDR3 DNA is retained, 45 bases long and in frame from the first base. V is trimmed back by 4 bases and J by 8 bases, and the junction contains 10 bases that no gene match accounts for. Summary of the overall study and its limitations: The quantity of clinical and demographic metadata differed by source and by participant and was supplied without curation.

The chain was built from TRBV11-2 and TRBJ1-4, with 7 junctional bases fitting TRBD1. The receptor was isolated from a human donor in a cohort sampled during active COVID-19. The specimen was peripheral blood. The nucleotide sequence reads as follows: TGTGCCAGCAGCTCCACGACAGGGTCAGGCGAAAAACTGTTTTTT. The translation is CASSSTTGSGEKLFF.